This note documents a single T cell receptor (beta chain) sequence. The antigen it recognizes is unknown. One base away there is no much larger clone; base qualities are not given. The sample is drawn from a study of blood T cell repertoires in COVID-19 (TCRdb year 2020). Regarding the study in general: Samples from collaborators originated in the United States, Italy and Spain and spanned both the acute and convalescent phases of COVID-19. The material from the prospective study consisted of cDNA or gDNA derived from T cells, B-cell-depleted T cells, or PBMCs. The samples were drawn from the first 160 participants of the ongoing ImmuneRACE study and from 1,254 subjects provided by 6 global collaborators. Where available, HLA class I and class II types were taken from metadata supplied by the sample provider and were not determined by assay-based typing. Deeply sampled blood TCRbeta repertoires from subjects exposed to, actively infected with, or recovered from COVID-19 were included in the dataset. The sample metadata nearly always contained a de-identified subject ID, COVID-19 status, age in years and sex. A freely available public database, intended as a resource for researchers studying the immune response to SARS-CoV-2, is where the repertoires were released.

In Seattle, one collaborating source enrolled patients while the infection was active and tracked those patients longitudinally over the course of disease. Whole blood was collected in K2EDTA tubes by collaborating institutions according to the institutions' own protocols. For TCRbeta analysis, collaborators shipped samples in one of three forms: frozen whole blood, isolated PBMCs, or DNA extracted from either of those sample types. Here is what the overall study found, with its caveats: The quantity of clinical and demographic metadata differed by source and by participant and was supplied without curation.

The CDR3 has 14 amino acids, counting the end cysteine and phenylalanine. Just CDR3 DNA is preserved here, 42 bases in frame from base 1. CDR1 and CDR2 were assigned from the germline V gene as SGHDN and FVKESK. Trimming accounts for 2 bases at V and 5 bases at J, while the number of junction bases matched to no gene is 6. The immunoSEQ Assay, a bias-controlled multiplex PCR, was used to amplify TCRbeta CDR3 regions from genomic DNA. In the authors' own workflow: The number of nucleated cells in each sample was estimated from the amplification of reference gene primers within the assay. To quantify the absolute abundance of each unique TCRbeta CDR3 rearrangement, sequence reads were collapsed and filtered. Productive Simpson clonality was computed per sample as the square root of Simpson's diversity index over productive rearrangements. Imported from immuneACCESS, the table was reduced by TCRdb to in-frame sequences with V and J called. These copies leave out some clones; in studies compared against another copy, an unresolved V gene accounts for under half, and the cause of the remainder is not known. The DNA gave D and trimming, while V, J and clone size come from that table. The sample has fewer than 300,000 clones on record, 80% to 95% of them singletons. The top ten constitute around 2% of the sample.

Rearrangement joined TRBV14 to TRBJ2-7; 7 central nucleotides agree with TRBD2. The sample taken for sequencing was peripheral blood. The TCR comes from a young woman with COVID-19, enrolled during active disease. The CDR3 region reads CASSQSAGLHEQYF. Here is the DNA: TGTGCCAGCAGCCAATCAGCGGGGCTACACGAGCAGTACTTC.